The rows below give T cell receptor beta chains drawn from one sample of a study of T-cell reconstitution after alpha-beta-depleted transplantation in children. TCRdb reprocessed the PCR reads via MiXCR and lists one record per CDR3 protein. The table shows hundreds of thousands of distinct CDR3 sequences, with approximately 12% occurring only once. Sample: PBMCs from the stem cell graft donor, taken from the stem cell graft. These receptors originate from a human donor who donated a stem cell graft to a child with acute lymphoblastic leukemia. Both conserved end residues are part of each CDR3. The D gene is left open where the match is weak. Only part of the rows carry a size: once, few, many, or a class if the clone is expanded.

TRBV4-3	TRBJ1-5	.	.	TGCGCCAGCAGCCCGCGCGTGGGCTATAGCAATCAGCCCCAGCATTTT	CASSPRVGYSNQPQHF
TRBV28	TRBJ2-7	many	TRBD2	TGTGCCAGCAGAACAGGACTAGCGGGAGAGCAGTACTTC	CASRTGLAGEQYF
TRBV4-3	TRBJ1-1	many	.	TGCGCCAGCAGCCAAGGGCGACAGATGGGCACTGAAGCTTTCTTT	CASSQGRQMGTEAFF
TRBV21-1	TRBJ2-2	many	.	TGTGCCAGCGTCCTGGGGCGAGTTACCGCGTATCCCGGGGAGCTGTTTTTT	CASVLGRVTAYPGELFF
TRBV5-1	TRBJ1-2	many	TRBD1	TGCGCCAGCAGCTTGGCTAGTAAAGCAAAGGGACAGACTGCTGGAGAAGGTGCTAACTATGGCTACACCTTC	CASSLASKAKGQTAGEGANYGYTF
TRBV27	TRBJ2-7	many	TRBD2	TGTGCCAGCAGTCCCAGGCGGGCGGGAGCACTCTACGAGCAGTACTTC	CASSPRRAGALYEQYF
TRBV15	TRBJ2-7	.	TRBD2	TGTGCCACCAGCAGAGAAATATGGGGGGGAGAGGGCTACGAGCAGTACTTC	CATSREIWGGEGYEQYF
TRBV7-2	TRBJ2-5	many	.	TGTGCCAGCAGTTCCAAAGAGACCCAGTACTTC	CASSSKETQYF
TRBV3-1	TRBJ2-7	.	.	TGTGCCAGCACCCAGCAGGGCCTATTAGCCTACGAGCAGTACTTC	CASTQQGLLAYEQYF
TRBV7-2	TRBJ2-1	few	TRBD1	TGTGCCAGCAGCTCCCGGGACAGGTCATTCCAGTTCTTC	CASSSRDRSFQFF
TRBV28	TRBJ2-7	many	.	TGTGCCAGCATTGGAGGGGGGGTGACCTACGAGCAGTACTTC	CASIGGGVTYEQYF
TRBV4-2	TRBJ1-4	many	.	TGTGCCAGCAGCCAAGAAGTGGGAATAGCTAATGAAAAACTGTTTTTT	CASSQEVGIANEKLFF
TRBV28	TRBJ2-7	many	.	TGTGCCAGCACTTCACCCTACGAGCAGTACTTC	CASTSPYEQYF
TRBV29-1	TRBJ2-3	many	.	TGCAGCGTTGTTAGCGACACAGATACGCAGTATTTT	CSVVSDTDTQYF
TRBV4-2	TRBJ2-1	few	TRBD1	TGTGCCAGCAGCCAGCGGACAGGGGAAGGCGAGCAGTTCTTC	CASSQRTGEGEQFF
TRBV5-1	TRBJ2-3	many	.	TGCGCCAGCAGGGCGGGGGCTCGCACAGATACGCAGTATTTT	CASRAGARTDTQYF
TRBV20-1	TRBJ1-1	.	.	TGCAGTGCTAGGATCAGTAGGCCTGAAGCTTTCTTT	CSARISRPEAFF
TRBV7-9	TRBJ2-3	.	TRBD2	TGTGCCAGCAGCTCCCTCAGGGGTAGCGGGAGTGCCCGGGCGCAGTATTTT	CASSSLRGSGSARAQYF
TRBV4-3	TRBJ2-1	few	.	TGCGCCAGCAGTCCCTCTATAGCGGCCTCGGCGGGTGAGCAGTTCTTC	CASSPSIAASAGEQFF
TRBV5-1	TRBJ2-5	many	TRBD1	TGCGCCAGCAGCTTAAGGACAGGGAAGCAAGAGACCCAGTACTTC	CASSLRTGKQETQYF
TRBV4-2	TRBJ2-7	many	TRBD1	TGTGCCAGCAGCCAAGAGGGACAGGTCTACGAGCAGTACTTC	CASSQEGQVYEQYF
TRBV20-1	TRBJ2-7	many	.	TGCAGTGCCCGCCCCGTAACTGGTTACGAGCAGTACTTC	CSARPVTGYEQYF
TRBV14	TRBJ1-6	few	.	TGTGCCAGCAGCCAAGGGGGGAGCGGGAACGCTTCACCCCTCCACTTT	CASSQGGSGNASPLHF
TRBV2	TRBJ2-2	many	.	TGTGCCACCGCCCCCGCTAACACCGGGGAGCTGTTTTTT	CATAPANTGELFF
TRBV4-3	TRBJ1-1	many	.	TGCGCCAGCAGCCAAGATGTGAGGGGCACTGAAGCTTTCTTT	CASSQDVRGTEAFF
TRBV20-1	TRBJ2-5	many	TRBD2	TGCAGTGCTAGAGAGGGAGCGGGAGATGAGGAGACCCAGTACTTC	CSAREGAGDEETQYF
TRBV7-2	TRBJ1-1	many	.	TGTGCCAGCAGCTGGCCGGGCGTCCCGGAAGCTTTCTTT	CASSWPGVPEAFF
TRBV5-1	TRBJ2-7	many	TRBD1	TGCGCCAGCAGCTTCGTCGGGACAGGGGTGGAAGAGCAGTACTTC	CASSFVGTGVEEQYF
TRBV12-3/TRBV12-4	TRBJ1-5	many	.	TGTGCCAGCAGTTTAGTCACAGCGATCTTTAGCAATCAGCCCCAGCATTTT	CASSLVTAIFSNQPQHF
TRBV28	TRBJ2-7	many	TRBD1	TGTGCCAGCTCCACCTCAGGGGGTGTCTACGAGCAGTACTTC	CASSTSGGVYEQYF
TRBV20-1	TRBJ1-2	many	TRBD1	TGCAGTGCTACCCATAGAGGGACAGGGTTGGGAGGCTACACCTTC	CSATHRGTGLGGYTF
TRBV12-3/TRBV12-4	TRBJ1-1	.	.	TGTGCCAGCAGCCTGGGCCCAGGCCGCGAAGCTTTCTTT	CASSLGPGREAFF
TRBV6-5	TRBJ2-1	many	.	TGTGCCAGCAGTTACTCGGGCGGTAGGGCCCAACGGTTCTTC	CASSYSGGRAQRFF
TRBV10-3	TRBJ2-2	many	.	TGTGCCATCAGAGGTTTCGGCACCGGGGAGCTGTTTTTT	CAIRGFGTGELFF
TRBV6-5	TRBJ2-3	many	.	TGTGCCAGCAGTTACCTCCGGGGCGGCACAGATACGCAGTATTTT	CASSYLRGGTDTQYF
TRBV11-3	TRBJ2-3	many	TRBD1	TGTGCCAGCAGCTCCGACAGGGACACAGATACGCAGTATTTT	CASSSDRDTDTQYF
TRBV7-2	TRBJ2-1	many	.	TGTGCCAGCAGCTCCCTCGCCCGGCTGGGTGAGCAGTTCTTC	CASSSLARLGEQFF
TRBV7-2	TRBJ2-7	many	.	TGTGCCAGCAGCTGGGACACATACTACGAGCAGTACTTC	CASSWDTYYEQYF
TRBV28	TRBJ1-6	many	.	TGTGCCAGCAGCGCCCGCCGGGGAGGGTACAGTTCACCCCTCCACTTT	CASSARRGGYSSPLHF